This T cell receptor beta chain emerged from a study of shared clonotypes between healthy human individuals. At the level of the study: Each donor had three CD4 naive, three CD4 memory, two CD8 naive and one CD8 memory plate.

Some 30,000 T cell genomes (approximately 0.2 ug DNA) went into each sorted-subset replicate. Data came from immunoSEQ multiplex PCR; TCRdb stores just in-frame clones and leaves some out. Of about 2.1 million clones in the sample, 93% were seen once. As defined, naive CD8 cells were CD45RO-negative and positively selected for CCR7, with terminally differentiated effector memory CD45RA+ cells excluded. Healthy HIV-negative adults without recent acute infections or vaccinations served as donors. On this clone itself: Antigen unknown.

This CDR3 is built from 15 residues. Germline assignment: CDR1 SGHVS and CDR2 FNYEAQ. V trimming: 6 bases; J trimming: 2 bases; junction bases outside the gene matches: 5. Study-wide points: Donor clonotype sharing was expected to depend on sequencing depth.

The sequenced sample was naive CD8+ T cells from PBMCs. This receptor was taken from a man aged 18 to 30 in good health. Some clones in this sample may be carry-over from other donors' samples. V gene TRBV7-6 combines with J gene TRBJ2-5; 11 nucleotides match TRBD2. In DNA form, the CDR3 reads TGTGCCAGCAGACTCACTAGCGGGAGTCAAGAGACCCAGTACTTC. This codes for CASRLTSGSQETQYF.